This passage covers 22 T cell receptor beta chains from one sample sequenced in a study of Ad26.COV2.S vaccination and SARS-CoV-2 variants. Sequencing was performed with immunoSEQ multiplex PCR; in TCRdb, only in-frame clones are kept and a portion is missing. This table has approximately 150,000 clones, 80% to 90% appearing once. The sequences come from peripheral blood, collected after recovery from COVID-19. These receptors all stem from a human donor who had recovered from COVID-19.

V gene TRBV29-1 combines with J gene TRBJ2-6; unclear D gene. Germline CDR1 reads SQVTM; CDR2 reads ANQGSEA. The CDR3 is 13 residues long. V dropped 8 bases and J dropped 1 base, with 9 bases sitting between them. In DNA form, the CDR3 reads TGCAGCTCGAGGTGGTCTGGGGCCAACGTCCTGACTTTC. Its translation is CSSRWSGANVLTF. The complete variable domain, with remaining parts taken from reference TRBV29-1 and TRBJ2-6, reads SAVISQKPSRDICQRGTSLTIQCQVDSQVTMMFWYRQQPGQSLTLIATANQGSEATYESGFVIDKFPISRPNLTFSTLTVSNMSPEDSSIYLCSSRWSGANVLTFGAGSRLTVL.

The chain has TRBV5-1 and TRBJ1-1; D is uncertain. Germline V gives CDR1 SGHRS, CDR2 YFSETQ. Trimming left V 6 bases short and J 3 bases short, with 24 bases between. This CDR3 spans 17 amino acids. CDR3 amino acids: CASTSRRETSGDTEAFF. In DNA, the CDR3 is TGCGCCAGCACCTCGAGAAGGGAAACTTCGGGAGACACTGAAGCTTTCTTT. The whole variable domain, remainder taken from reference TRBV5-1 and TRBJ1-1, is KAGVTQTPRYLIKTRGQQVTLSCSPISGHRSVSWYQQTPGQGLQFLFEYFSETQRNKGNFPGRFSGRQFSNSRSEMNVSTLELGDSALYLCASTSRRETSGDTEAFFGQGTRLTVV.

The V and J genes are TRBV4-3 and TRBJ1-1, with unresolved D. Germline CDR1 is LGHNA and CDR2 is YSLEER. CDR3 length equals 15 residues. Trimming removed 0 bases from V and 2 bases from J, with 10 bases in between. The chain's CDR3 is CASSQERVDNTEAFF. CDR3 nucleotides: TGCGCCAGCAGCCAAGAGCGGGTCGACAACACTGAAGCTTTCTTT.

This clone was recorded only once. The V and J genes are TRBV27 and TRBJ2-1, with a weak D call TRBD1 (5 bases). The CDR3 has 14 amino acids. The germline gives CDR1 MNHEY, CDR2 SMNVEV (reference sequence). Trimming took 1 base from V and 8 from J, leaving 12 bases between them. The CDR3 loop reads CASSLWQGGDEQFF. The CDR3 DNA is TGTGCCAGCAGTTTATGGCAGGGTGGGGATGAGCAGTTCTTC.

CDR3 nucleotide sequence: TGTGCCAGCAGTGAAGGCAGAGCCTACGAGCAGTACTTC. Its translation is CASSEGRAYEQYF. The J gene is TRBJ2-7, the V gene TRBV6-1; D gene unclear. CDR1 is MNHNS and CDR2 is SASEGT in the germline V gene. V lost 1 base and J lost 2, with 6 bases in between. The CDR3 is made up of 13 amino acids.

This clone has only one observation. The chain combines TRBV29-1 with TRBJ2-2, with D perhaps being TRBD1 or TRBD2 (5 bases each). Looked up from germline, CDR1 is SQVTM and CDR2 is ANQGSEA. The V end lost 5 bases, the J end lost 4 bases, and 14 bases lay between the germline ends. The CDR3 extends over 14 amino acids. The CDR3 DNA is TGCAGCGTTCCCGGGACCCTGAGCACCGGGGAGCTGTTTTTT. It is translated as CSVPGTLSTGELFF.

This chain links TRBV27 with TRBJ2-3; unclear D gene. Trimming took off 5 bases at V and 3 bases at J, with 24 bases between the two ends. CDR1 and CDR2 (germline): MNHEY, SMNVEV (reference sequence). This CDR3 is built from 18 residues. The CDR3 nucleotides are TGTGCCAGCAGTGTAACCGTCGCACAGCCGTCATCTACAGATACGCAGTATTTT. Encoded protein: CASSVTVAQPSSTDTQYF.

The gene calls are TRBV5-4 and TRBJ1-2; D might be TRBD1 (5 bases). The V end lost 0 bases, the J end lost 2 bases, and 8 bases lay between the germline ends. The CDR3 consists of 14 residues. The germline V gene has CDR1 SGHNT and CDR2 YYREEE (reference sequence). The CDR3 region is CASSLGQGNYGYTF. The CDR3, as DNA: TGTGCCAGCAGCTTGGGGCAGGGCAACTATGGCTACACCTTC.

The chain couples TRBV28 to TRBJ2-5; TRBD2 matches at 8 bases. Germline values: CDR1 MDHEN, CDR2 SYDVKM. V shed 6 bases, J shed 1 base, and the junction held 7 bases outside the gene matches. This CDR3 has 15 residues. Written as DNA, the CDR3 is TGTGCCAGCAGGCCCGGGGGGGGTAGCCAAGAGACCCAGTACTTC. Amino acid sequence: CASRPGGGSQETQYF.

The chain links TRBV13 to TRBJ2-3; 8 nucleotides align to TRBD2. The CDR3 loop spans 15 amino acids. The ends lost 4 bases at V and 1 base at J; junction bases unmatched: 4. CDR1 is PRHDT, CDR2 FYEKMQ, per germline (reference sequence). CDR3 coding DNA: TGTGCCAGCAGCTCTCCGGGGGGGGGCACAGATACGCAGTATTTT. This gives the protein CASSSPGGGTDTQYF.

V is TRBV6-6 and J is TRBJ1-1; D call uncertain. Germline V lookup: CDR1 MNHNY, CDR2 SVGAGI (reference sequence). CDR3 length: 12 amino acids. The ends were cut back, 5 bases at V and 6 bases at J, with 10 bases in the middle. The CDR3 region has the DNA TGTGCCAGCAGTCCCATTATATCTGAAGCTTTCTTT. Translated, it gives CASSPIISEAFF.

This clone was recorded once. V usage is TRBV6-5 and J usage is TRBJ2-7, with 8 bases matching TRBD2. This CDR3 spans 15 amino acids. Germline values: CDR1 MNHEY, CDR2 SVGAGI. The CDR3 is CLYISGGTVDYEQYF. The CDR3 DNA follows: TGTCTTTACATCTCGGGGGGGACCGTGGACTACGAGCAGTACTTC.

This chain links TRBV4-1 with TRBJ1-4, with a tentative D call TRBD1 (5 bases). V was clipped by 0 bases and J by 7 bases, with 9 bases between them. This CDR3 contains 14 residues. CDR1 is MGHRA, CDR2 YSYEKL, per germline. In nucleotides, the CDR3 is TGCGCCAGCAGCCAAGACAGGGCCGGTGAAAAACTGTTTTTT. Its translation is CASSQDRAGEKLFF.

The chain couples TRBV5-8 to TRBJ1-5; D might be TRBD1 (5 bases). V was pared by 4 bases and J by 2 bases, with 7 bases between. Germline V gives CDR1 SGHTS, CDR2 YDEGEE. The CDR3 spans 13 residues. CDR3 DNA: TGTGCCAGCAGCCAGGGCCGCAATCAGCCCCAGCATTTT. It codes for CASSQGRNQPQHF.

The rearrangement links TRBV19 to TRBJ1-3; D gene uncertain. V lost 6 bases to trimming and J lost 0 bases, with 9 bases between them. Germline V gene data show CDR1 as LNHDA and CDR2 as SQIVND (reference sequence). There are 14 residues in the CDR3. The CDR3 nucleotides are TGTGCCAGTAGGGGAGCATTCTCTGGAAACACCATATATTTT. It codes for CASRGAFSGNTIYF.

The gene calls are TRBV7-9 and TRBJ1-1; TRBD1 agrees at 10 bases. CDR1 is SEHNR and CDR2 is FQNEAQ in the germline V gene (reference sequence). After removal of 5 bases from V and 5 bases from J, the junction contained 2 bases not matched to a gene. The CDR3 runs to 13 residues. This CDR3 reads CASSDRGRTEAFF. In DNA form, the CDR3 reads TGTGCCAGCAGCGACAGGGGGCGGACTGAAGCTTTCTTT. The full variable domain, rest sourced from reference TRBV7-9 and TRBJ1-1, is DTGVSQNPRHKITKRGQNVTFRCDPISEHNRLYWYRQTLGQGPEFLTYFQNEAQLEKSRLLSDRFSAERPKGSFSTLEIQRTEQGDSAMYLCASSDRGRTEAFFGQGTRLTVV.

The chain joins TRBV6-5 to TRBJ2-5; unclear D gene. CDR3 length equals 13 residues. The germline gives CDR1 MNHEY, CDR2 SVGAGI. Trimming pared 3 bases from V and 5 bases from J, leaving 10 bases between. The CDR3, as DNA: TGTGCCAGCAGTTATGGTAGGGTGGAGACCCAGTACTTC. It codes for CASSYGRVETQYF.

The chain is built from TRBV3-1 (or the pseudogene TRBV3-2) and TRBJ1-5; 7 bases line up with TRBD1. The V gene end was trimmed by 10 bases and the J gene end by 4 bases; junction bases not matched to a gene: 7. From germline, CDR1 is LGHDT and CDR2 YNNKEL (reference sequence). There are 13 residues in the CDR3. The CDR3: CAIEGQSNQPQHF. As DNA, the CDR3 is TGTGCCATTGAGGGACAGAGTAATCAGCCCCAGCATTTT.

The chain is built from TRBV28 and TRBJ1-1; tentatively, D is TRBD1 (5 bases). CDR3 length: 16 residues. Trimming took off 1 base at V and 0 bases at J, with 12 bases between the two ends. Germline CDR1 MDHEN, CDR2 SYDVKM. The CDR3 here is CASSLSRGAMNTEAFF. CDR3 coding DNA: TGTGCCAGCAGTTTATCTCGAGGGGCTATGAACACTGAAGCTTTCTTT.

The chain uses TRBV3-1 (or the pseudogene TRBV3-2) and TRBJ1-5, with a tentative D call TRBD1 (6 bases). The V end lost 4 bases, the J end lost 6 bases, and 25 bases lay between the germline ends. CDR1 and CDR2 from the germline V gene are LGHDT and YNNKEL (reference sequence). The CDR3 is 18 residues long. In DNA, the CDR3 is TGTGCCAGCAGCCCCCGCCGGTGCATGGGGGCAAAAGGTCAGCCCCAGCATTTT. Encoded protein: CASSPRRCMGAKGQPQHF.

The rearrangement links TRBV7-2 to TRBJ2-2; TRBD2 agrees at 7 bases. CDR3 length: 16 amino acids. Germline V lookup: CDR1 SGHTA, CDR2 FQGNSA. The J segment lost 7 bases and the V segment lost 7 bases, leaving 15 bases of the junction unmatched. CDR3 DNA sequence: TGTGCCAGCACCCAGGGAGCGGGGAATCGAGGCGGGGAGCTGTTTTTT. As protein: CASTQGAGNRGGELFF.

This clone has only one observation. The rearrangement uses TRBV27 and TRBJ2-1, with D hard to call. CDR1 is MNHEY and CDR2 is SMNVEV in the germline V gene (reference sequence). This CDR3 has 14 residues. V lost 2 bases, J lost 0 bases, and 5 bases lay in between. The CDR3 sequence: CASSLAISYNEQFF. In DNA, the CDR3 is TGTGCCAGCAGTTTAGCGATCTCCTACAATGAGCAGTTCTTC.